This TCR beta chain emerged from a study of CD8+CD57+ T cells in acquired aplastic anemia. Study in general: Mean DNA quantity obtained from sorted CD4+ and CD8+ cells was 2.5 to 4 ug. For CD4+ cells, healthy donors had an average of approximately 11 million reads. Study-wide points: Significance was not reached for CD8+ Simpson's diversity between patients and controls.

Genomic DNA, the template, was used for profiling of the TCR beta VDJ and CDR3. TCRdb re-called the reads with MiXCR, one entry per CDR3 protein. The table lists just over 400,000 distinct CDR3 sequences, 65% to 75% of them singletons. Concerning this clonotype: Antigen unknown.

Per germline, CDR1 SNHLY and CDR2 FYNNEI. CDR3 size: 14 residues. Trimming took 8 bases from V and 2 from J; bases not matched to a gene: 7. The sequenced material came from sorted CD4+, CD8+, or CD8+CD57+ T cells (not recorded which) from PBMCs. The rearrangement uses TRBV2 and TRBJ2-3; 7 bases match TRBD2. This receptor was taken from a human donor in good health, serving as a control. CDR3 in DNA: TGTGCCAGCGTGGGACTAACCTTCACAGATACGCAGTATTTT. Encoded protein: CASVGLTFTDTQYF.